This is a list of T cell receptor beta chains from one sample in a study of control samples from healthy donors and cancer patients. Assay: immunoSEQ multiplex PCR; the TCRdb copy retains only in-frame clones and omits some. The profile covers some 120,000 clones, with roughly 88% appearing a single time and about 3.4% taken by the ten largest. Material for sequencing was blood. Receptor source: a man aged 50-59 years in good health. CDR3s include the opening cysteine and the closing phenylalanine or tryptophan. Fields, in order: D gene, clone size, V gene, J gene, CDR3 protein, CDR3 DNA. A D gene is named only where the DNA matches it firmly. Clone sizes are given selectively: once, few, many, or a class where the clone is expanded.

TRBD2	NA	TRBV9	TRBJ2-5	CASSPRVLAGTQETQYF	TGTGCCAGCAGCCCCCGGGTACTAGCGGGGACCCAAGAGACCCAGTACTTC
NA	once	TRBV29-1	TRBJ2-7	CSVARDYEQYF	TGCAGCGTTGCCAGGGACTACGAGCAGTACTTC
NA	NA	TRBV5-1	TRBJ2-5	CASSLDSQQETQYF	TGCGCCAGCAGCTTGGACAGCCAACAAGAGACCCAGTACTTC
TRBD1	NA	TRBV6-6	TRBJ2-7	CASSYSGTGGYEQYF	TGTGCCAGCAGTTACTCTGGGACAGGGGGCTACGAGCAGTACTTC
NA	NA	TRBV25-1	TRBJ2-5	CASSVLGHRVIQYF	TGTGCCAGCAGTGTTCTGGGTCACCGGGTAATTCAGTACTTC
NA	NA	TRBV7-9	TRBJ2-2	CASSLGQNTGELFF	TGTGCCAGCAGCTTAGGCCAGAACACCGGGGAGCTGTTTTTT
NA	NA	TRBV4-1	TRBJ1-6	CASSQDQGSYNSPLHF	TGCGCCAGCAGCCAAGACCAGGGCTCCTATAATTCACCCCTCCACTTT
NA	NA	TRBV29-1	TRBJ1-1	CSVAMGNIGTEAFF	TGCAGCGTTGCTATGGGAAACATCGGTACTGAAGCTTTCTTT
NA	NA	TRBV29-1	TRBJ2-7	CSVTPPGPNYEQYF	TGCAGCGTCACTCCCCCGGGTCCAAACTACGAGCAGTACTTC
TRBD1	NA	TRBV6-5	TRBJ1-2	CASSRTTGAGGYTF	TGTGCCAGCAGCCGGACTACAGGGGCGGGCGGCTACACCTTC
NA	NA	TRBV19	TRBJ2-3	CASSGGASSTDTQYF	TGTGCCAGTAGTGGGGGTGCTTCTAGCACAGATACGCAGTATTTT
NA	NA	TRBV19	TRBJ2-1	CASSIDGGGGGYNEQFF	TGTGCCAGTAGTATAGATGGGGGTGGAGGGGGATACAATGAGCAGTTCTTC
NA	once	TRBV4-1	TRBJ2-6	CASSQVSFSGANVLTF	TGCGCCAGCAGCCAAGTTTCCTTCTCTGGGGCCAACGTCCTGACTTTC
NA	NA	TRBV20-1	TRBJ2-2	CSASGVVGDTGELFF	TGCAGTGCTAGTGGAGTAGTTGGAGACACCGGGGAGCTGTTTTTT
NA	NA	TRBV6-1	TRBJ1-1	CASSDPSGSGTEAFF	TGTGCCAGCAGCGACCCGTCAGGTTCAGGCACTGAAGCTTTCTTT
NA	NA	TRBV10-1	TRBJ2-4	CASSEAGTKAKNIQYF	TGCGCCAGCAGTGAGGCGGGGACCAAAGCCAAAAACATTCAGTACTTC
NA	NA	TRBV3-1/TRBV3-2	TRBJ1-2	CASSPRGVDYYGYTF	TGTGCCAGCAGCCCGCGGGGTGTAGACTACTATGGCTACACCTTC
NA	NA	TRBV2	TRBJ2-2	CASSPLGRARTGELFF	TGTGCCAGCAGTCCTCTGGGGCGGGCCCGAACCGGGGAGCTGTTTTTT
TRBD2	NA	TRBV23-1	TRBJ2-2	CASSHPRGGRQNTGELFF	TGCGCCAGCAGTCATCCTCGGGGGGGGAGACAGAACACCGGGGAGCTGTTTTTT
TRBD2	NA	TRBV5-1	TRBJ2-5	CASSLVAGGPRETQYF	TGCGCCAGCAGCTTGGTAGCGGGGGGGCCGCGGGAGACCCAGTACTTC
NA	NA	TRBV11-3	TRBJ2-5	CAIRTDQETQYF	TGTGCCATCCGGACAGACCAAGAGACCCAGTACTTC
NA	NA	TRBV7-9	TRBJ1-5	CASSSGRWSNQPQHF	TGTGCCAGCAGCTCAGGGAGGTGGAGCAATCAGCCCCAGCATTTT
TRBD1	NA	TRBV28	TRBJ1-2	CASSSLGDRRRASGYTF	TGTGCCAGCAGTTCCCTAGGGGACAGGCGAAGGGCATCTGGCTACACCTTC
NA	NA	TRBV4-2	TRBJ2-4	CASSHSTTGSKNIQYF	TGTGCCAGCAGCCACAGTACTACAGGGTCCAAAAACATTCAGTACTTC
TRBD1	NA	TRBV18	TRBJ2-7	CASSRGVQGAGEQYF	TGTGCCAGCTCACGAGGGGTACAGGGGGCTGGCGAGCAGTACTTC
NA	NA	TRBV28	TRBJ2-7	CASRVRSNYEQYF	TGTGCCAGCAGAGTCCGGTCCAACTACGAGCAGTACTTC
TRBD1	NA	TRBV19	TRBJ2-7	CASRRTGTGGTYEQYF	TGTGCCAGTAGACGGACCGGGACAGGGGGAACCTACGAGCAGTACTTC
TRBD1	NA	TRBV27	TRBJ2-7	CASSQSYRGTGEQYF	TGTGCCAGCAGCCAATCATACAGGGGTACCGGCGAGCAGTACTTC
NA	NA	TRBV7-9	TRBJ1-3	CASSLIGNTIYF	TGTGCCAGCAGCTTAATCGGAAACACCATATATTTT
NA	NA	TRBV11-2	TRBJ2-3	CASSLGYSTDTQYF	TGTGCCAGCAGCTTAGGGTATAGCACAGATACGCAGTATTTT
NA	NA	TRBV15	TRBJ1-6	CATSRDLNSPLHF	TGTGCCACCAGCAGAGATCTAAATTCACCCCTCCACTTT
NA	NA	TRBV3-1/TRBV3-2	TRBJ2-7	CASSQDIRGTYEQYF	TGTGCCAGCAGCCAAGATATCAGAGGTACTTACGAGCAGTACTTC
TRBD2	NA	TRBV7-2	TRBJ2-3	CASSFGLVSDTQYF	TGTGCCAGCAGCTTTGGACTAGTATCAGATACGCAGTATTTT